Following are 15 T cell receptor beta chains from one sample sequenced in a study of T cell responses to AZD1222 COVID-19 vaccine. Sequencing was performed with immunoSEQ multiplex PCR; in TCRdb, only in-frame clones are kept and a portion is missing. This sample has under 200,000 clones, with approximately 93% found just once. This specimen was peripheral blood, taken on day 0 of AZD1222 vaccination. These TCRs come from an adult in good health.

The J gene is TRBJ2-2, the V gene TRBV29-1, with 11 bases lining up with TRBD2. From germline, CDR1 is SQVTM and CDR2 ANQGSEA. Trimming cost V 4 bases and J 3 bases; bases outside gene matches: 10. This CDR3 comprises 17 residues. CDR3 loop: CSVVGGGTSGYTGELFF. As DNA, the CDR3 is TGCAGCGTTGTTGGAGGGGGGACTAGCGGCTACACCGGGGAGCTGTTTTTT.

The V and J genes are TRBV5-4 and TRBJ1-5; 7 bases match TRBD1. Trimming cost V 3 bases and J 7 bases; bases outside gene matches: 4. Germline V gene data show CDR1 as SGHNT and CDR2 as YYREEE (reference sequence). The CDR3 has 13 amino acids. This CDR3 reads CASSSEGGQPQHF. The CDR3 nucleotides read TGTGCCAGCAGCTCGGAAGGGGGCCAGCCCCAGCATTTT.

The chain is built from TRBV6-1 and TRBJ2-7, with D perhaps matching TRBD2 (5 bases). The CDR3 totals 13 residues. Germline V gene data show CDR1 as MNHNS and CDR2 as SASEGT. V lost 1 base, J lost 1 base, and 5 bases lay in between. CDR3 nucleotide sequence: TGTGCCAGCAGTGAAGAGCGGTCCTACGAGCAGTACTTC. Encoded protein: CASSEERSYEQYF.

V usage is TRBV24-1 and J usage is TRBJ2-7; D gene ambiguous. Germline V gene sequence: CDR1 KGHDR, CDR2 SFDVKD. The CDR3 is 15 residues long. Trimming took 4 bases from V and 6 from J, leaving 18 bases between them. CDR3: CATSDRNGRGGEQYF. In DNA, the CDR3 is TGTGCCACCAGTGACCGAAACGGACGAGGTGGCGAGCAGTACTTC.

This clone was counted only a few times. The chain links TRBV5-8 to TRBJ2-5; 15 positions agree with TRBD2. Trimming took 4 bases from V and 1 from J; bases not matched to a gene: 5. This CDR3 region has 17 residues. CDR1 is SGHTS, CDR2 YDEGEE, per germline. The CDR3 DNA sequence: TGTGCCAGCAGCCCGGGACTAGCGGGAGGTACCCAAGAGACCCAGTACTTC. Its translation: CASSPGLAGGTQETQYF.

The V and J genes are TRBV7-2 and TRBJ2-5, with unresolved D. Germline loops: CDR1 SGHTA, CDR2 FQGNSA. The CDR3 is made up of 13 amino acids. V gave up 5 bases and J gave up 1 base, with 8 bases separating them. CDR3 sequence (DNA): TGTGCCAGCAGCAGGGTCCTCCAAGAGACCCAGTACTTC. It encodes CASSRVLQETQYF.

The chain recombines TRBV5-6 with TRBJ1-5, with a weak D call TRBD1 (5 bases). This CDR3 spans 13 amino acids. Trimming took off 0 bases at V and 8 bases at J, with 9 bases between the two ends. Germline-derived CDR1 and CDR2 are SGHDT and YYEEEE. CDR3 amino acids: CASSLGQGEPQHF. DNA of the CDR3: TGTGCCAGCAGCTTGGGGCAGGGTGAGCCCCAGCATTTT.

This clone occurred once. The chain joins TRBV19 to TRBJ1-4; D is perhaps TRBD1 (5 bases). CDR3 length: 15 residues. V shed 4 bases and J shed 8 bases, with 17 bases lying between them. Germline V CDR1 and CDR2: LNHDA, SQIVND (reference sequence). CDR3 bases: TGTGCCAGTAGTACGACCGGGACCTTGAGGGAAAAACTGTTTTTT. Amino acid sequence: CASSTTGTLREKLFF.

V gene TRBV12-3 or TRBV12-4 combines with J gene TRBJ1-6; D is uncertain. The CDR3 is made up of 13 amino acids. V shed 7 bases and J shed 7 bases, with 11 bases lying between them. This CDR3 is CASTLGGNSPLHF. The CDR3 DNA follows: TGTGCCAGCACCCTAGGCGGAAATTCACCCCTCCACTTT.

This chain uses TRBV7-7 with TRBJ1-1; 7 nucleotides agree with TRBD1. The CDR3 contains 13 residues. CDR1 and CDR2 from the germline V gene are SSHAT and FNYEAQ (reference sequence). The V gene end was trimmed by 5 bases and the J gene end by 5 bases; junction bases not matched to a gene: 5. CDR3 residues: CASSRQGGTEAFF. The CDR3 DNA reads TGTGCCAGCAGCCGACAGGGCGGAACTGAAGCTTTCTTT. The full variable domain, its missing parts supplied by reference TRBV7-7 and TRBJ1-1, is GAGVSQSPRYKVTKRGQDVTLRCDPISSHATLYWYQQALGQGPEFLTYFNYEAQPDKSGLPSDRFSAERPEGSISTLTIQRTEQRDSAMYRCASSRQGGTEAFFGQGTRLTVV.

J is TRBJ1-2 and V is TRBV19, with D possibly TRBD1 on 6 matching bases. Deletions cut 10 bases from V and 0 bases from J, with 18 bases between. This CDR3 contains 15 residues. Germline lookup yields CDR1 LNHDA and CDR2 SQIVND (reference sequence). The CDR3 region is CATYSGGRPNYGYTF. The CDR3 DNA follows: TGTGCCACCTACTCGGGGGGGCGGCCTAACTATGGCTACACCTTC.

This rearrangement joins TRBV12-3 or TRBV12-4 to TRBJ1-2; D ambiguous. This CDR3 contains 13 residues. Trimming removed 2 bases from V and 6 bases from J, with 10 bases in between. CDR3 bases: TGTGCCAGCAGTTTACAAGGGATCCATGGCTACACCTTC. This sequence encodes CASSLQGIHGYTF.

The rearrangement uses TRBV12-5 and TRBJ1-4, with D perhaps matching TRBD1 (5 bases). V lost 5 bases and J 7 bases, leaving 17 bases between the germline ends. Per the germline V gene, CDR1 is LGHNT and CDR2 is FRNRAP. This CDR3 is 15 amino acids long. CDR3 loop: CASGVRQMGGEKLFF. The CDR3 nucleotides are TGTGCTAGTGGTGTCCGACAGATGGGGGGTGAAAAACTGTTTTTT.

The V gene is TRBV29-1, the J gene TRBJ2-3; D may match TRBD1 or TRBD2 (5 bases each). This CDR3 is 12 amino acids long. The germline V gene encodes CDR1 SQVTM and CDR2 ANQGSEA. Deletions cut 6 bases from V and 11 bases from J, with 18 bases between. CDR3 in amino acids: CSVERGSKMQYF. DNA of the CDR3: TGCAGCGTGGAGAGGGGTTCGAAAATGCAGTATTTT.

This chain connects TRBV9 to TRBJ1-2; D is undetermined. Germline V gene sequence: CDR1 SGDLS, CDR2 YYNGEE. With 6 bases removed from V and 4 bases from J, the gap between germline ends came to 13 bases. CDR3 length: 13 amino acids. CDR3 nucleotides: TGTGCCAGCACCCCCCTCCAGGCCTATGGCTACACCTTC. Amino acids: CASTPLQAYGYTF.